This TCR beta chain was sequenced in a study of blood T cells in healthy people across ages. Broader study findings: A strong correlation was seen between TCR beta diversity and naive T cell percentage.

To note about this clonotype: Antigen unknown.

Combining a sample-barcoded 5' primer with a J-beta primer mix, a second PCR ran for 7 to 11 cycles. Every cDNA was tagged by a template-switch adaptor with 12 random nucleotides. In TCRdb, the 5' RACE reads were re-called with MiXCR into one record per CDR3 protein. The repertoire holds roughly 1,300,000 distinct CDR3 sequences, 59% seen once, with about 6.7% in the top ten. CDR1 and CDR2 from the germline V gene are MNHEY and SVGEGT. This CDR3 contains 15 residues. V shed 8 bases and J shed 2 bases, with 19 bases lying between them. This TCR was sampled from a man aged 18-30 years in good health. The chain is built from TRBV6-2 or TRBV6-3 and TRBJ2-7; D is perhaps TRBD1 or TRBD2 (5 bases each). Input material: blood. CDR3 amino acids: CASCESWDVAYEQYF. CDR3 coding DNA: TGTGCCAGCTGCGAGTCCTGGGACGTAGCCTACGAGCAGTACTTC.